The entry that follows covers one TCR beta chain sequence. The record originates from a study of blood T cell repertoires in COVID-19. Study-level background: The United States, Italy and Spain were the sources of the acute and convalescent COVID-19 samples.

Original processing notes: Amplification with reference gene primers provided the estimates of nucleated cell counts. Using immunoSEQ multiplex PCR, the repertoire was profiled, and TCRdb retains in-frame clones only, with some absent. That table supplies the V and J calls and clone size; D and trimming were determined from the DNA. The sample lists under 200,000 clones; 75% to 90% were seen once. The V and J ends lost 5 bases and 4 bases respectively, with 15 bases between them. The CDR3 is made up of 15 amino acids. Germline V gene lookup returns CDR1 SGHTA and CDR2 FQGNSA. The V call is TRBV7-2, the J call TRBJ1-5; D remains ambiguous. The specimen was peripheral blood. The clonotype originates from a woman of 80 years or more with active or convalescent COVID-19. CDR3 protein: CASSLAGVGNQPQHF. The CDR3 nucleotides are TGTGCCAGCAGCCTGGCCGGGGTGGGGAATCAGCCCCAGCATTTT.